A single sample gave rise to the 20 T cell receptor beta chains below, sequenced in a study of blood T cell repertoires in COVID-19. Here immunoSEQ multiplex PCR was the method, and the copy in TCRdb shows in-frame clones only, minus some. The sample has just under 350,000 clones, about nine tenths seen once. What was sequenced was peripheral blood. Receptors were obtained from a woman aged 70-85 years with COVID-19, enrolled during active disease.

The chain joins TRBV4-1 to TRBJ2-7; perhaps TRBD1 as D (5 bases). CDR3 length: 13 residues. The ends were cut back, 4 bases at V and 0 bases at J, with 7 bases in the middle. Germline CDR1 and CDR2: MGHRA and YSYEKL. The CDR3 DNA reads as TGCGCCAGCAGCCCAGGGTCCTCCTACGAGCAGTACTTC. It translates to CASSPGSSYEQYF.

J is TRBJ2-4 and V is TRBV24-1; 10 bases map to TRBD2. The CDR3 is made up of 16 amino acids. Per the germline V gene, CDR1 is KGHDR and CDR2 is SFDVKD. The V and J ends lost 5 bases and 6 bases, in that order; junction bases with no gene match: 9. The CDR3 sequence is CATSVLLAGNINIQYF. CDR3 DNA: TGTGCCACCAGTGTCCTACTAGCGGGGAATATAAACATTCAGTACTTC.

CDR3 sequence: CASSYGLAGSNEQFF. DNA for the CDR3: TGTGCCAGCAGCTATGGGCTAGCGGGGTCCAATGAGCAGTTCTTC. The chain joins TRBV7-2 to TRBJ2-1; 9 bases align to TRBD2. Germline loops: CDR1 SGHTA, CDR2 FQGNSA. The V segment lost 4 bases and the J segment 6 bases; nucleotides outside the gene matches: 7. The CDR3 has 15 amino acids.

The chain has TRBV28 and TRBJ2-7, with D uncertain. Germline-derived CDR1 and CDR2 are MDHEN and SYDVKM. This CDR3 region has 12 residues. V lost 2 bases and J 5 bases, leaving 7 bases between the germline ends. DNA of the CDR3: TGTGCCAGCAGTTTACCCCAGAACGAGCAGTACTTC. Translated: CASSLPQNEQYF.

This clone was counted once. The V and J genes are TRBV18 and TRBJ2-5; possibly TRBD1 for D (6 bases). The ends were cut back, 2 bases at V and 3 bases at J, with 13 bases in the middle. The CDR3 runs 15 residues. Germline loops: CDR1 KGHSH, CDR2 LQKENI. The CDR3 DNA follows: TGTGCCAGCTCACCAATCAGGGGCAAAAAAGAGACCCAGTACTTC. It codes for CASSPIRGKKETQYF.

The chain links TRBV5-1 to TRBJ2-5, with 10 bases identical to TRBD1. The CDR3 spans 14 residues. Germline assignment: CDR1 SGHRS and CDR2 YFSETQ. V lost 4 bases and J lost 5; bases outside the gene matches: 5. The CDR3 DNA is TGCGCCAGCAGCAAGGGACAGGGGTTGGAGACCCAGTACTTC. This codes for CASSKGQGLETQYF.

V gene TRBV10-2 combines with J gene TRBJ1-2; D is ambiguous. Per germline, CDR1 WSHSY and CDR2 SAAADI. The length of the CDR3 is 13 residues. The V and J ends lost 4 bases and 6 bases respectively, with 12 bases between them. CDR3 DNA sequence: TGCGCCAGCAGTGGGGCCTTGACGGATGGCTACACCTTC. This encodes CASSGALTDGYTF.

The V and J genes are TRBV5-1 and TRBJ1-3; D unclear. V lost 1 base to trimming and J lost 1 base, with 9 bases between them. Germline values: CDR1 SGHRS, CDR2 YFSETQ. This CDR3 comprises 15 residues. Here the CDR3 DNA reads TGCGCCAGCAGCTTGAATTCCCAGTCTGGAAACACCATATATTTT. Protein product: CASSLNSQSGNTIYF.

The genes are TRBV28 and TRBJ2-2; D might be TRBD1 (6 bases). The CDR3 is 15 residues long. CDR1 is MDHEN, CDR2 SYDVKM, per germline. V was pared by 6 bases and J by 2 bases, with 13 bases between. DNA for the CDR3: TGTGCCAGCAGCCTTCTGACAGGAAACACCGGGGAGCTGTTTTTT. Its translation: CASSLLTGNTGELFF. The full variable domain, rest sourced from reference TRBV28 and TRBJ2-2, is DVKVTQSSRYLVKRTGEKVFLECVQDMDHENMFWYRQDPGLGLRLIYFSYDVKMKEKGDIPEGYSVSREKKERFSLILESASTNQTSMYLCASSLLTGNTGELFFGEGSRLTVL.

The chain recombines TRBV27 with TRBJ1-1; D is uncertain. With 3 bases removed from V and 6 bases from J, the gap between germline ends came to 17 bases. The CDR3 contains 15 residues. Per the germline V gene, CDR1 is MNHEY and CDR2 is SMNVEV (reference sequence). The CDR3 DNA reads TGTGCCAGCAGTTTCCGGCCGAAGAGGGTCGCTGAAGCTTTCTTT. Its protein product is CASSFRPKRVAEAFF.

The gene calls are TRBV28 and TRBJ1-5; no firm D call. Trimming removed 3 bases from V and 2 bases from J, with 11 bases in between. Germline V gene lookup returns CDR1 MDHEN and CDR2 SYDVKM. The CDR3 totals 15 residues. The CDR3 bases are TGTGCCAGCAGTTTGGAGTTTCCCGGCAATCAGCCCCAGCATTTT. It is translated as CASSLEFPGNQPQHF.

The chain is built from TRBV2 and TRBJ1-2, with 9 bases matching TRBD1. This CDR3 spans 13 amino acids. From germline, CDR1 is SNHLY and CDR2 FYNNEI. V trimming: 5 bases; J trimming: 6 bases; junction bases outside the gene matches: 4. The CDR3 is CASSRTGEHGYTF. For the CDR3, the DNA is TGTGCCAGCAGTCGGACAGGGGAACATGGCTACACCTTC.

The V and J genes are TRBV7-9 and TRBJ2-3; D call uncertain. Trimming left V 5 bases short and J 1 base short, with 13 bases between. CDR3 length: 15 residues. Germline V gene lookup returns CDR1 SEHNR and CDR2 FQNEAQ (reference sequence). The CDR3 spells CASSRGSWRTDTQYF. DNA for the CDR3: TGTGCCAGCAGCCGCGGAAGCTGGCGCACAGATACGCAGTATTTT.

The CDR3 sequence: CASSLGGAGTEAFF. CDR3 nucleotide sequence: TGTGCCAGCAGCCTAGGAGGGGCTGGCACTGAAGCTTTCTTT. The V and J genes are TRBV5-4 and TRBJ1-1, with a weak D call TRBD1 (5 bases). The germline gives CDR1 SGHNT, CDR2 YYREEE (reference sequence). The CDR3 totals 14 residues. V gave up 4 bases and J gave up 4 bases, with 14 bases separating them.

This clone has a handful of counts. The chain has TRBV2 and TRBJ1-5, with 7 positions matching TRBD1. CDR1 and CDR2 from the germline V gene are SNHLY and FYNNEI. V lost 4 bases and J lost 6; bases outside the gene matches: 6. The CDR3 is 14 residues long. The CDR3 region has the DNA TGTGCCAGCAGTGGACAGGGATTTGGTCAGCCCCAGCATTTT. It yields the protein CASSGQGFGQPQHF.

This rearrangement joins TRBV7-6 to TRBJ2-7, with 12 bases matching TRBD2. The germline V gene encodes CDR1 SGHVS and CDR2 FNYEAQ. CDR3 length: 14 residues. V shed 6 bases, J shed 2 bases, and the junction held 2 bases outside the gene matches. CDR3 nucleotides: TGTGCCAGCAGTGGACTAGCGGGGACCTACGAGCAGTACTTC. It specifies CASSGLAGTYEQYF.

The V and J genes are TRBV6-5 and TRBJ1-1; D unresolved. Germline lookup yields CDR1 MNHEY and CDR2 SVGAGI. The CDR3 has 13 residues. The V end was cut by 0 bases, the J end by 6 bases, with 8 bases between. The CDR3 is CASSYSPEAEAFF. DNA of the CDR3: TGTGCCAGCAGTTACTCGCCGGAGGCTGAAGCTTTCTTT.

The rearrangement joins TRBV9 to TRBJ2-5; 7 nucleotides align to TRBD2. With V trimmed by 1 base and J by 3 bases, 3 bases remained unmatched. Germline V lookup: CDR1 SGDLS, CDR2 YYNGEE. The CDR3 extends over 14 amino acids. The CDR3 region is CASSVSGGKETQYF. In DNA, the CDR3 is TGTGCCAGCAGCGTATCCGGGGGGAAAGAGACCCAGTACTTC.

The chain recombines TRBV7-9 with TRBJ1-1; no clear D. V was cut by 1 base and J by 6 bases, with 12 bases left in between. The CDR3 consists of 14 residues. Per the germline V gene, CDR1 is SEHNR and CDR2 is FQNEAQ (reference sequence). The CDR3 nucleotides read TGTGCCAGCAGCTTAGTAACGGGGATCGCTGAAGCTTTCTTT. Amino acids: CASSLVTGIAEAFF.

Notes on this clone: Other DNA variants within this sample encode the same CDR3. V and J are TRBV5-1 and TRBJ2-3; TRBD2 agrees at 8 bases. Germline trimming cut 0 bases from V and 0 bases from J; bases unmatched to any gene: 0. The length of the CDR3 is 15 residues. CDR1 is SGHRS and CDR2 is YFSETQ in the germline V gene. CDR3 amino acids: CASSLAGGSTDTQYF. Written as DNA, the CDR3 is TGCGCCAGCAGCTTGGCGGGGGGGAGCACAGATACGCAGTATTTT.